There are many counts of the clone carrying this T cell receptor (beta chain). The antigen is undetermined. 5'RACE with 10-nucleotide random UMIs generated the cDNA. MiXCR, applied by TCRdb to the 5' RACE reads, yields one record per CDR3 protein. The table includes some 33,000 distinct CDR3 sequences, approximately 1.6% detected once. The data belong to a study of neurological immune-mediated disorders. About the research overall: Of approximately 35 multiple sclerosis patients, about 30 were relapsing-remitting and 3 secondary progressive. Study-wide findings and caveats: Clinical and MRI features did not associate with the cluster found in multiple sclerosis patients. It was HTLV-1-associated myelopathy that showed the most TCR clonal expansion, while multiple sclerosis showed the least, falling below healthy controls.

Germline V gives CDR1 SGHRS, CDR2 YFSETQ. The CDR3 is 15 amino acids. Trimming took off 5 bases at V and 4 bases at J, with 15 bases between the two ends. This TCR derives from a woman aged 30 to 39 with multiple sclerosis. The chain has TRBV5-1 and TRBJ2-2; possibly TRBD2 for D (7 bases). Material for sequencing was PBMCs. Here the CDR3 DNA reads TGCGCCAGCAGTCCCTTGGGAGGGGGCACCGGGGAGCTGTTTTTT. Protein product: CASSPLGGGTGELFF.